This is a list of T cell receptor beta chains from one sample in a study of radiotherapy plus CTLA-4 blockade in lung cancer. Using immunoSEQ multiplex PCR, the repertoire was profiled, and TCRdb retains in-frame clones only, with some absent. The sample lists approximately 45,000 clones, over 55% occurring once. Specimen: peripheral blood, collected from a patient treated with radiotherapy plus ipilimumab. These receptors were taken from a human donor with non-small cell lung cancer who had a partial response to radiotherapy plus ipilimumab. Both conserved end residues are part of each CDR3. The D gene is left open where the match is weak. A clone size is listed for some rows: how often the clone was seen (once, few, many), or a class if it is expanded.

cdr3_aa: CAWMGGGNSPLHF
cdr3_nt: TGTGCCTGGATGGGGGGAGGTAATTCACCCCTCCACTTT
j_call: TRBJ1-6
v_call: TRBV30
d_call: .
clone_size: few

cdr3_aa: CSGGGTGRNTQYF
cdr3_nt: TGCAGCGGCGGAGGGACAGGGAGGAATACGCAGTATTTT
j_call: TRBJ2-3
v_call: TRBV29-1
d_call: TRBD1
clone_size: .

cdr3_aa: CASGTSGYNEQFF
cdr3_nt: TGTGCCAGCGGTACTAGCGGGTACAATGAGCAGTTCTTC
j_call: TRBJ2-1
v_call: TRBV6-6
d_call: TRBD2
clone_size: once

cdr3_aa: CASSLRGALNTEAFF
cdr3_nt: TGTGCCAGCTCCCTAAGGGGCGCCTTGAACACTGAAGCTTTCTTT
j_call: TRBJ1-1
v_call: TRBV7-8
d_call: .
clone_size: .

cdr3_aa: CASSTPFGSSGIEVGPNTGELFF
cdr3_nt: TGTGCCAGTAGTACCCCCTTCGGGTCTAGCGGGATTGAGGTGGGACCGAACACCGGGGAGCTGTTTTTT
j_call: TRBJ2-2
v_call: TRBV19
d_call: TRBD2
clone_size: few

cdr3_aa: CASSLEGWVGGIGNEQFF
cdr3_nt: TGTGCCAGCAGCTTGGAGGGTTGGGTAGGGGGTATCGGCAATGAGCAGTTCTTC
j_call: TRBJ2-1
v_call: TRBV5-4
d_call: .
clone_size: few

cdr3_aa: CASWAGGLGGGQFF
cdr3_nt: TGTGCCAGCTGGGCGGGGGGCCTCGGGGGGGGGCAGTTCTTC
j_call: TRBJ2-1
v_call: TRBV6-6
d_call: TRBD2
clone_size: .

cdr3_aa: CASRDGQPSYEQYF
cdr3_nt: TGTGCCAGCAGAGATGGACAACCTTCCTACGAGCAGTACTTC
j_call: TRBJ2-7
v_call: TRBV6-5
d_call: .
clone_size: .

cdr3_aa: CASSLRGENTEAFF
cdr3_nt: TGTGCCAGCAGCTTAAGGGGAGAGAACACTGAAGCTTTCTTT
j_call: TRBJ1-1
v_call: TRBV7-3
d_call: .
clone_size: .

cdr3_aa: CATETGAGELFF
cdr3_nt: TGTGCCACCGAGACAGGGGCCGGGGAGCTGTTTTTT
j_call: TRBJ2-2
v_call: TRBV15
d_call: TRBD1
clone_size: .

cdr3_aa: CASSEKTSGGSGYEQYF
cdr3_nt: TGCGCCAGCAGCGAGAAGACTAGCGGGGGTTCGGGTTACGAGCAGTACTTC
j_call: TRBJ2-7
v_call: TRBV5-1
d_call: TRBD2
clone_size: .

cdr3_aa: CASSRRQGNTDTQYF
cdr3_nt: TGTGCCAGCTCCCGACGACAGGGGAACACAGATACGCAGTATTTT
j_call: TRBJ2-3
v_call: TRBV18
d_call: TRBD1
clone_size: .

cdr3_aa: CAIQRGGRTGELFF
cdr3_nt: TGTGCCATCCAGAGGGGGGGGCGAACCGGGGAGCTGTTTTTT
j_call: TRBJ2-2
v_call: TRBV2
d_call: .
clone_size: few

cdr3_aa: CASSVGASSYNEQFF
cdr3_nt: TGTGCCAGCAGCGTAGGGGCGAGCTCCTACAATGAGCAGTTCTTC
j_call: TRBJ2-1
v_call: TRBV9
d_call: .
clone_size: .

cdr3_aa: CASSSTAGGNGELFF
cdr3_nt: TGCGCCAGCAGCTCAACGGCGGGGGGGAACGGGGAGCTGTTTTTT
j_call: TRBJ2-2
v_call: TRBV5-1
d_call: TRBD2
clone_size: .

cdr3_aa: CASSFGREGRSYNEQFF
cdr3_nt: TGTGCCAGCAGCTTCGGGCGGGAGGGCCGGTCCTACAATGAGCAGTTCTTC
j_call: TRBJ2-1
v_call: TRBV5-4
d_call: TRBD2
clone_size: .

cdr3_aa: CASSLDRGTGELFF
cdr3_nt: TGCGCCAGCAGCTTGGACCGGGGGACCGGGGAGCTGTTTTTT
j_call: TRBJ2-2
v_call: TRBV5-1
d_call: .
clone_size: .

cdr3_aa: CATSQDRGRETQYF
cdr3_nt: TGTGCCACCAGCCAAGACAGGGGGCGTGAGACCCAGTACTTC
j_call: TRBJ2-5
v_call: TRBV15
d_call: TRBD1
clone_size: once

cdr3_aa: CASSPSGGEGGHNEQFF
cdr3_nt: TGTGCCAGCAGCCCTAGCGGGGGGGAGGGGGGTCACAATGAGCAGTTCTTC
j_call: TRBJ2-1
v_call: TRBV7-9
d_call: TRBD2
clone_size: .

cdr3_aa: CASSSMDREINTIYF
cdr3_nt: TGTGCCAGCAGCTCCATGGACAGGGAGATAAACACCATATATTTT
j_call: TRBJ1-3
v_call: TRBV28
d_call: TRBD1
clone_size: .

cdr3_aa: CASSPTGGIANYGYTF
cdr3_nt: TGTGCCAGCTCACCAACAGGTGGGATTGCTAACTATGGCTACACCTTC
j_call: TRBJ1-2
v_call: TRBV18
d_call: .
clone_size: .

cdr3_aa: CASSLGTYTEAFF
cdr3_nt: TGTGCCAGCAGCTTAGGGACATACACTGAAGCTTTCTTT
j_call: TRBJ1-1
v_call: TRBV7-6
d_call: .
clone_size: .

cdr3_aa: CATQGASSYEQYF
cdr3_nt: TGTGCCACTCAAGGCGCCTCTAGCTACGAGCAGTACTTC
j_call: TRBJ2-7
v_call: TRBV27
d_call: .
clone_size: many

cdr3_aa: CASSFALPGSGAANPQETQYF
cdr3_nt: TGTGCCAGCAGCTTCGCCCTTCCCGGGAGTGGGGCTGCCAACCCCCAAGAGACCCAGTACTTC
j_call: TRBJ2-5
v_call: TRBV13
d_call: .
clone_size: few

cdr3_aa: CAWAPGQGVSETQYF
cdr3_nt: TGTGCCTGGGCTCCGGGACAGGGCGTTTCAGAGACCCAGTACTTC
j_call: TRBJ2-5
v_call: TRBV30
d_call: TRBD1
clone_size: .

cdr3_aa: CASSTSASSYEQYF
cdr3_nt: TGTGCCAGTAGTACTAGCGCAAGCTCCTACGAGCAGTACTTC
j_call: TRBJ2-7
v_call: TRBV19
d_call: .
clone_size: .

cdr3_aa: CASSHPHPDRANYGYTF
cdr3_nt: TGTGCCAGCAGCCACCCCCACCCAGATCGGGCTAACTATGGCTACACCTTC
j_call: TRBJ1-2
v_call: TRBV21-1
d_call: .
clone_size: many

cdr3_aa: CASSVEQTGNYGYTF
cdr3_nt: TGTGCCAGCAGCGTAGAACAGACAGGGAACTATGGCTACACCTTC
j_call: TRBJ1-2
v_call: TRBV9
d_call: TRBD1
clone_size: once

cdr3_aa: CASKAGVGETQYF
cdr3_nt: TGTGCCAGCAAAGCGGGAGTAGGTGAGACCCAGTACTTC
j_call: TRBJ2-5
v_call: TRBV6-4
d_call: TRBD2
clone_size: many

cdr3_aa: CASSPLFSKRGRNEQFF
cdr3_nt: TGTGCCAGCTCACCGCTCTTTAGCAAGCGGGGCCGGAATGAGCAGTTCTTC
j_call: TRBJ2-1
v_call: TRBV18
d_call: TRBD2
clone_size: .

cdr3_aa: CSANRAGDQYF
cdr3_nt: TGCAGTGCCAATCGTGCCGGGGACCAGTACTTC
j_call: TRBJ2-5
v_call: TRBV20-1
d_call: .
clone_size: .

cdr3_aa: CAGSSRTEAFF
cdr3_nt: TGTGCCGGCAGCTCCCGGACAGAAGCTTTCTTT
j_call: TRBJ1-1
v_call: TRBV5-4
d_call: .
clone_size: .

cdr3_aa: CASSLMASGNYNEQFF
cdr3_nt: TGCGCCAGCAGCTTGATGGCTAGCGGGAATTACAATGAGCAGTTCTTC
j_call: TRBJ2-1
v_call: TRBV5-1
d_call: TRBD2
clone_size: .

cdr3_aa: CASSQLKRQANTGELFF
cdr3_nt: TGTGCCAGCAGCCAATTGAAAAGGCAGGCGAACACCGGGGAGCTGTTTTTT
j_call: TRBJ2-2
v_call: TRBV14
d_call: .
clone_size: .

cdr3_aa: CASSQVPSGGGDTQYF
cdr3_nt: TGCGCCAGCAGCCAAGTACCGTCCGGGGGAGGAGATACGCAGTATTTT
j_call: TRBJ2-3
v_call: TRBV4-3
d_call: .
clone_size: once

cdr3_aa: CASSLGAGQIQETQYF
cdr3_nt: TGTGCTAGCAGCTTAGGGGCCGGACAGATCCAAGAGACCCAGTACTTC
j_call: TRBJ2-5
v_call: TRBV7-7
d_call: .
clone_size: .

cdr3_aa: CSTDGPGIMTGELFF
cdr3_nt: TGCAGCACCGATGGCCCGGGGATCATGACCGGGGAGCTGTTTTTT
j_call: TRBJ2-2
v_call: TRBV29-1
d_call: .
clone_size: .

cdr3_aa: CASEAGETQYF
cdr3_nt: TGCGCCAGCGAGGCGGGAGAGACCCAGTACTTC
j_call: TRBJ2-5
v_call: TRBV10-2
d_call: .
clone_size: .

cdr3_aa: CASSEKSTVMQFF
cdr3_nt: TGTGCCAGCAGCGAAAAGAGTACAGTTATGCAGTTCTTC
j_call: TRBJ2-1
v_call: TRBV27
d_call: .
clone_size: .

cdr3_aa: CASSLTPGYTEAFF
cdr3_nt: TGTGCCAGCAGCTTAACTCCAGGGTACACTGAAGCTTTCTTT
j_call: TRBJ1-1
v_call: TRBV5-6
d_call: .
clone_size: .

cdr3_aa: CASSKDRGFGTIYF
cdr3_nt: TGTGCCAGCAGCAAGGACAGGGGGTTTGGCACCATATATTTT
j_call: TRBJ1-3
v_call: TRBV5-4
d_call: TRBD1
clone_size: .

cdr3_aa: CSVISGSHSYNEQFF
cdr3_nt: TGCAGCGTAATTAGCGGGAGCCACTCCTACAATGAGCAGTTCTTC
j_call: TRBJ2-1
v_call: TRBV29-1
d_call: TRBD2
clone_size: .

cdr3_aa: CSVEDEEGLYGYTF
cdr3_nt: TGCAGCGTTGAAGATGAGGAGGGGCTCTATGGCTACACCTTC
j_call: TRBJ1-2
v_call: TRBV29-1
d_call: .
clone_size: few

cdr3_aa: CASSPRGSEAFF
cdr3_nt: TGTGCCAGCAGCCCCAGGGGTTCCGAGGCTTTCTTT
j_call: TRBJ1-1
v_call: TRBV5-4
d_call: .
clone_size: .

cdr3_aa: CASSQQQGLGSNSPLHF
cdr3_nt: TGTGCCAGCAGCCAACAACAGGGGCTGGGGAGTAATTCACCCCTCCACTTT
j_call: TRBJ1-6
v_call: TRBV28
d_call: TRBD1
clone_size: few

cdr3_aa: CASSEALTGKWRSPLHF
cdr3_nt: TGTGCCAGCAGTGAAGCCCTTACAGGGAAATGGCGTTCACCCCTCCACTTT
j_call: TRBJ1-6
v_call: TRBV6-1
d_call: .
clone_size: .

cdr3_aa: CASSELGVGGELFF
cdr3_nt: TGTGCCAGCAGTGAACTGGGAGTGGGCGGGGAGCTGTTTTTT
j_call: TRBJ2-2
v_call: TRBV2
d_call: .
clone_size: .

cdr3_aa: CASSSNSLAQYF
cdr3_nt: TGTGCCAGCAGCTCGAACTCCCTAGCGCAGTACTTC
j_call: TRBJ2-7
v_call: TRBV11-3
d_call: .
clone_size: .

cdr3_aa: CASSSGLSSYEQYF
cdr3_nt: TGCGCCAGCAGCTCGGGACTTTCCTCCTACGAGCAGTACTTC
j_call: TRBJ2-7
v_call: TRBV5-1
d_call: .
clone_size: .

cdr3_aa: CASSSGTGGGETQYF
cdr3_nt: TGTGCCAGTAGTTCCGGGACAGGGGGCGGAGAGACCCAGTACTTC
j_call: TRBJ2-5
v_call: TRBV19
d_call: TRBD1
clone_size: .

cdr3_aa: CASSKTGIGLGEQYF
cdr3_nt: TGTGCCAGTAGTAAGACAGGGATCGGTCTGGGGGAGCAGTACTTC
j_call: TRBJ2-7
v_call: TRBV19
d_call: TRBD1
clone_size: .

cdr3_aa: CASSPGTYEQYF
cdr3_nt: TGTGCCAGCAGCCCGGGGACCTACGAGCAGTACTTC
j_call: TRBJ2-7
v_call: TRBV5-5
d_call: .
clone_size: .

cdr3_aa: CASSIDSAYEQYF
cdr3_nt: TGTGCCAGCAGCATAGACTCCGCCTACGAGCAGTACTTC
j_call: TRBJ2-7
v_call: TRBV7-3
d_call: .
clone_size: few

cdr3_aa: CATSTYRGGYNEQFF
cdr3_nt: TGTGCCACCAGCACTTACAGGGGGGGATACAATGAGCAGTTCTTC
j_call: TRBJ2-1
v_call: TRBV15
d_call: .
clone_size: .

cdr3_aa: CAISAGENYGYTF
cdr3_nt: TGTGCCATCAGTGCCGGAGAAAACTATGGCTACACCTTC
j_call: TRBJ1-2
v_call: TRBV10-3
d_call: .
clone_size: .

cdr3_aa: CASSSLLFHRYGYTF
cdr3_nt: TGTGCCAGCAGTTCCCTACTATTCCATCGTTATGGCTACACCTTC
j_call: TRBJ1-2
v_call: TRBV28
d_call: .
clone_size: .

cdr3_aa: CSLEEVGETQYF
cdr3_nt: TGCAGCCTTGAGGAGGTCGGAGAGACCCAGTACTTC
j_call: TRBJ2-5
v_call: TRBV29-1
d_call: .
clone_size: few

cdr3_aa: CASSEQGAVGYTF
cdr3_nt: TGTGCCAGCAGCGAACAGGGGGCGGTCGGCTACACCTTC
j_call: TRBJ1-2
v_call: TRBV25-1
d_call: TRBD1
clone_size: .

cdr3_aa: CASGSGALSSTDTQYF
cdr3_nt: TGTGCCAGCGGTAGCGGTGCTCTTTCTAGCACAGATACGCAGTATTTT
j_call: TRBJ2-3
v_call: TRBV9
d_call: .
clone_size: .

cdr3_aa: CASRPTGSNTEAFF
cdr3_nt: TGTGCCAGCAGGCCTACAGGGTCGAACACTGAAGCTTTCTTT
j_call: TRBJ1-1
v_call: TRBV6-6
d_call: .
clone_size: few